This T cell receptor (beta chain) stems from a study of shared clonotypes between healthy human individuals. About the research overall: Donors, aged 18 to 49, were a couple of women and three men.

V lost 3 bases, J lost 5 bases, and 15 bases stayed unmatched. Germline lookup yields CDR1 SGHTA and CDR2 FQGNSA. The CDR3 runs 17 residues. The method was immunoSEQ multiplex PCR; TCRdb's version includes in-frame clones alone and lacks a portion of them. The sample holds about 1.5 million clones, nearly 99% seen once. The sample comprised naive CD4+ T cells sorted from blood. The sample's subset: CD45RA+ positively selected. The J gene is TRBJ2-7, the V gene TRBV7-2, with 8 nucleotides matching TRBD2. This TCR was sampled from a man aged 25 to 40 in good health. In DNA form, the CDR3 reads TGTGCCAGCAGCTTGCTCCAAGGACTAGCTCGAAGGGACGAGCAGTACTTC. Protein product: CASSLLQGLARRDEQYF.